Reported below is one T cell receptor (beta chain). Its antigen remains undetermined. There are no base qualities to consult, and no much larger clone falls within one base. This specimen's time point label, per the study, means: after dendritic cell vaccination, including at tumor progression/relapse. Selection of patients required sufficient residual fresh-frozen tumor tissue and over two years of available survival data. None of the glioblastoma patients carried an isocitrate dehydrogenase mutation, although molecular status otherwise varied. PBMC were collected before vaccination, two weeks after the third vaccination, and at tumor progression if tumor progression occurred. Genomic DNA was extracted with the Qiagen DNeasy Blood extraction Kit. The CDR3 spans 14 residues, from the cysteine through the phenylalanine. Of all the DNA, just the CDR3 is kept, 42 bases in frame from base 1. Relative to germline, V is missing 6 bases and J is missing 3 bases, with 3 bases of the junction outside any gene match. According to the germline V gene, CDR1 reads MNHEY and CDR2 reads SVGAGI.

This entry comes from a study of glioma-infiltrating T cells after dendritic cell vaccination listed by TCRdb under 2016. Regarding the complete study: A cohort of 15 glioblastoma patients from Phase I and II dendritic cell vaccination trials was included, of whom 9 were newly diagnosed and 6 had recurrent disease. Between 2003 and 2012, the patients were given dendritic cell vaccination pulsed with autologous tumor lysate. The vaccine was prepared from monocyte-derived dendritic cells that were cultured for seven to eight days with IL-4 and GM-CSF and then pulsed overnight with autologous tumor lysate. In glioblastoma patients vaccinated with dendritic cells, deep sequencing of TCR beta CDR3 regions served to measure the amount of tumor-infiltrating lymphocytes and to compare repertoires between tumor and blood. Three intradermal dendritic cell vaccine injections were administered to patients at biweekly intervals in the arm below the axilla. Survival after dendritic cell vaccination was correlated with TCR sequencing metrics, including TIL content and tumor-blood repertoire overlap.

The immunoSEQ assay amplified TCRB CDR3 regions from approximately 1.8 micrograms of genomic DNA, or from all available DNA when less than that amount was available. The multiplex PCR employed 60 forward primers targeting TCR V beta segments and 13 reverse primers targeting J beta segments. To estimate the number of reads per starting template, synthetic control templates were added to each sample at limiting dilution. Sequencing produced 87 bp reads on the Illumina HiSeq System. Per the original workflow: PCR and sequencing errors were removed by a nearest neighbor algorithm that merged closely related sequences. TCR overlap was defined as the percentage of unique tumor TCR beta sequences that were also found in the peripheral blood of the same patient. TCRdb retrieved this table from immuneACCESS and kept in-frame rearrangements only. Not all clones are present; in checked studies, unresolved V genes account for under half, and no reason is known for the remainder. From that table come the V and J calls and clone size; the DNA was used to work out D and trimming. The sample yields 80,000 to 95,000 clones; around 85% were counted once. The ten largest clonotypes hold around 8.5% of the sample.

The investigation overall reported the following: Higher estimated pretreatment TIL content predicted longer time to progression and overall survival after dendritic cell vaccination. TCR clonality showed no direct relationship with survival, which suggests that a diverse polyclonal response may be important. The cohort was small and heterogeneous, with few patients having full blood and tumor sets and even fewer initial-recurrent tumor pairs. The three-group TCR overlap response model was characterized as speculative, and prospective validation of the model was stated to be required.

Sequenced here: blood, sampled after dendritic cell vaccination. The chain employs TRBV6-5 and TRBJ2-3; TRBD1 matches 10 bases in the middle. This receptor was obtained from a human donor with glioblastoma. The DNA sequence is TGTGCCAGCAGCCGGGACAGGGGAACAGATACGCAGTATTTT. This gives the protein CASSRDRGTDTQYF.